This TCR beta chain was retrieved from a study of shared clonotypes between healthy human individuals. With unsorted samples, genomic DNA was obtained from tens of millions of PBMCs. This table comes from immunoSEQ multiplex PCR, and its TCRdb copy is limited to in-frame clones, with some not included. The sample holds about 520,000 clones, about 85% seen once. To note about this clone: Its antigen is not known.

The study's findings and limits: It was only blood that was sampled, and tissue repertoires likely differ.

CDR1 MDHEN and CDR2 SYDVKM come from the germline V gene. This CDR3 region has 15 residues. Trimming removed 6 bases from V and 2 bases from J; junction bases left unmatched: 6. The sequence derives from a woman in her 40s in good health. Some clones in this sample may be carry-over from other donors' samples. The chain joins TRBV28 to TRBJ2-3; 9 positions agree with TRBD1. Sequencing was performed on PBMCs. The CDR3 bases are TGTGCCAGCAGCCGGGACAGGGAGGCCACAGATACGCAGTATTTT. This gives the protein CASSRDREATDTQYF.